This TCR beta chain was recorded in a study of sequential checkpoint blockade in melanoma. In the study overall: Each arm's sequence ended with maintenance nivolumab.

CDR3 size: 13 residues. Germline V gene sequence: CDR1 SEHNR, CDR2 FQNEAQ (reference sequence). V lost 1 base, J lost 8 bases, and 9 bases lay in between. The treatment here: randomized to nivolumab then ipilimumab (arm A) or the reverse (arm B). DNA-damaging chemotherapy had not been given to any patient beforehand. Live CD3+CD8+ CD19− CD56− cells were sorted from PBMCs. The assay was immunoSEQ multiplex PCR, and TCRdb's table has in-frame clones only and misses some. This table has around 13,000 clones, over 70% appearing once. The sequence was obtained from a human donor with melanoma. V gene TRBV7-9 combines with J gene TRBJ2-1; a possible D gene is TRBD2 (5 bases). Sequenced material: CD8+ T cells sorted from blood (inferred from file names), taken from a patient given nivolumab and ipilimumab in sequence. The CDR3 here is CASSLGGLDEQFF. For the CDR3, the DNA is TGTGCCAGCAGCTTAGGAGGGTTGGATGAGCAGTTCTTC.